These T cell receptor beta chains were read from a single sample in a study of a mutant IDH1 vaccine in newly diagnosed glioma. Their target antigens are unknown. Only in-frame clones appear in the TCRdb table, and some are missing; sequencing was by immunoSEQ multiplex PCR. The data show fewer than 55,000 clones, 81% seen once. The material was PBMCs, obtained from a glioma patient whose treatment included an IDH1 peptide vaccine. These receptor sequences come from a woman aged 40 to 50 with glioma. Some clones in this sample may be carry-over from other donors' samples. The CDR3 runs from the conserved cysteine through the conserved F or W.

V	J	CDR3
TRBV7-2	TRBJ1-3	CASGPTTGAGNTIYF
TRBV4-3	TRBJ2-1	CASSQDGGREQFF
TRBV4-3	TRBJ2-7	CASSQEPHSSYEQYF
TRBV6-1	TRBJ2-3	CATAGDAATDTQYF
TRBV5-1	TRBJ2-2	CASSLGLAGVPSANTGELFF
TRBV6-4	TRBJ2-3	CASRPPQGYTDTQYF
TRBV15	TRBJ2-1	CATSKESAGDTYNEQFF
TRBV5-1	TRBJ2-3	CASSLDRADTQYF
TRBV4-2	TRBJ2-2	CASSLAGGSPGELFF
TRBV7-2	TRBJ1-2	CASSLEARYGYTF
TRBV7-6	TRBJ2-5	CASSFEGKETQYF
TRBV5-1	TRBJ2-1	CASSSGLAGPEQFF
TRBV25-1	TRBJ1-1	CASSERGGANTEAFF
TRBV6-1	TRBJ1-2	CASSEAGSGGEGYTF
TRBV4-2	TRBJ1-2	CASRDRDSILQGYTF